The rows below give T cell receptor beta chains drawn from one sample of a study of T cell repertoires in cytomegalovirus infection. TCRdb processed the reads anew with MiXCR; each CDR3 protein has one entry. This sample has some 450,000 distinct CDR3 sequences; around 32% occur once, and the top ten carry around 13%. The sequenced sample was PBMCs. These receptors came from a human donor in good health (CMV status not recorded). Some clones in this sample may be carry-over from other donors' samples. Each CDR3 is given with its conserved first and last residue. D genes are given only for firm matches. The size of a clone is reported for some rows only, either as once, few or many, or as a class for expanded clones.

D gene: TRBD1
clone size: few
J gene: TRBJ1-3
CDR3 length: 15
V gene: TRBV7-2
CDR3 DNA: TGTGCCAGCAGCCGACTGGGACAGGGTATACACACCATATATTTT
CDR3 protein: CASSRLGQGIHTIYF

D gene: TRBD1
clone size: -
J gene: TRBJ2-7
CDR3 length: 16
V gene: TRBV11-2
CDR3 DNA: TGTGCCAGCAGCTCCCTCCCGGGACAGGGGGATTCCGAGCAGTACTTC
CDR3 protein: CASSSLPGQGDSEQYF

D gene: TRBD1
clone size: few
J gene: TRBJ2-7
CDR3 length: 16
V gene: TRBV27
CDR3 DNA: TGTGCCAGCAGTGCCCGACAGGGGGCGAAGGCCTACGAGCAGTACTTC
CDR3 protein: CASSARQGAKAYEQYF

D gene: -
clone size: -
J gene: TRBJ2-1
CDR3 length: 14
V gene: TRBV19
CDR3 DNA: TGTGCCAGTAGTATAGATCCGGGGTCTAATGAGCAGTTCTTC
CDR3 protein: CASSIDPGSNEQFF

D gene: -
clone size: -
J gene: TRBJ2-5
CDR3 length: 13
V gene: TRBV5-4
CDR3 DNA: TGTGCCAGCAGCTTGGCAATCCAAGATACCCAGTACTTC
CDR3 protein: CASSLAIQDTQYF

D gene: TRBD1
clone size: -
J gene: TRBJ1-4
CDR3 length: 15
V gene: TRBV19
CDR3 DNA: TGTGCCAGTAGTCTAGGGGGCCCCACGGAGGAAAAACTGTTTTTT
CDR3 protein: CASSLGGPTEEKLFF

D gene: -
clone size: -
J gene: TRBJ1-6
CDR3 length: 15
V gene: TRBV18
CDR3 DNA: TGTGCCAGCTCACCACCACGGGCCGCTGGTTCACCCCTCCACTTT
CDR3 protein: CASSPPRAAGSPLHF

D gene: -
clone size: -
J gene: TRBJ2-2
CDR3 length: 15
V gene: TRBV7-6
CDR3 DNA: TGTGCCAGCAGCTTAGTTGGGCTTACAGCCGGGGAGCTGTTTTTT
CDR3 protein: CASSLVGLTAGELFF

D gene: -
clone size: -
J gene: TRBJ2-1
CDR3 length: 15
V gene: TRBV20-1
CDR3 DNA: TGCAGTGCTAGGAAAGCGGATAGCTCCTACAATGAGCAGTTCTTC
CDR3 protein: CSARKADSSYNEQFF

D gene: TRBD1
clone size: -
J gene: TRBJ1-2
CDR3 length: 15
V gene: TRBV27
CDR3 DNA: TGTGCCAGCAGTCCAAAGACAGGGGTAGTCTATGGCTACACCTTC
CDR3 protein: CASSPKTGVVYGYTF

D gene: TRBD2
clone size: -
J gene: TRBJ2-5
CDR3 length: 18
V gene: TRBV7-9
CDR3 DNA: TGTGCCAGCAGCTTGGCTTTTGGGGGAGCGGGGGTCCCAGAGACCCAGTACTTC
CDR3 protein: CASSLAFGGAGVPETQYF

D gene: -
clone size: -
J gene: TRBJ2-5
CDR3 length: 15
V gene: TRBV11-2
CDR3 DNA: TGTGCCAGCATCCCGAGGGCTAGTTTCCAAGAGACCCAGTACTTC
CDR3 protein: CASIPRASFQETQYF

D gene: TRBD2
clone size: few
J gene: TRBJ2-3
CDR3 length: 15
V gene: TRBV7-2
CDR3 DNA: TGTGCCAGCAGCCGCGGGACTAGCGGCACAGATACGCAGTATTTT
CDR3 protein: CASSRGTSGTDTQYF

D gene: TRBD1
clone size: few
J gene: TRBJ2-5
CDR3 length: 16
V gene: TRBV7-8
CDR3 DNA: TGTGCCAGCAGCTTTTCGACAGGGGGCTTTCAAGAGACCCAGTACTTC
CDR3 protein: CASSFSTGGFQETQYF

D gene: -
clone size: -
J gene: TRBJ2-3
CDR3 length: 16
V gene: TRBV15
CDR3 DNA: TGTGCCACCAGCAGAGAACAGCCTGATAGCACAGATACGCAGTATTTT
CDR3 protein: CATSREQPDSTDTQYF

D gene: -
clone size: few
J gene: TRBJ1-2
CDR3 length: 14
V gene: TRBV5-1
CDR3 DNA: TGCGCCAGCAGCGCCTGGACGGATAACTATGGCTACACCTTC
CDR3 protein: CASSAWTDNYGYTF